Each of the 14 T cell receptor beta chains below was sequenced from the same sample in a study of T-cell memory formation after mild COVID-19. One entry per CDR3 protein results from TCRdb running MiXCR on the 5' RACE reads. This sample carries roughly 160,000 distinct CDR3 sequences, about an eighth of them seen once, and the ten largest clones take about 3.3%. Sequenced sample: PBMCs or a T cell subset sorted from them (not recorded which). Source of these receptors: a man between 18 and 35 years old who had mild COVID-19 (a few samples of this study predate the infection). Cell type and time point are not known.

This clonotype came up a few times. The V call is TRBV3-1, the J call TRBJ1-5; D call uncertain. Germline V gives CDR1 LGHDT, CDR2 YNNKEL (reference sequence). The CDR3 spans 14 residues. Between the trimmed V and J ends, which lost 3 bases and 1 base, there was a span of 7 bases. The CDR3 reads CASSQSRSNQPQHF. The CDR3 DNA reads as TGTGCCAGCAGCCAGAGTCGGAGCAATCAGCCCCAGCATTTT.

In this sample, this clonotype turned up a few times. The gene calls are TRBV5-6 and TRBJ1-5; D perhaps matches TRBD1 (6 bases). The germline V and J ends were trimmed by 2 bases and 3 bases, with 12 bases remaining between them. The germline V gene encodes CDR1 SGHDT and CDR2 YYEEEE. CDR3 size: 15 residues. CDR3 amino acids: CASSLTGQINQPQHF. The CDR3 nucleotides are TGTGCCAGCAGCTTAACTGGACAGATCAATCAGCCCCAGCATTTT.

This clonotype was observed many times. The chain recombines TRBV7-3 with TRBJ2-3, with D possibly TRBD1 on 5 matching bases. The length of the CDR3 is 15 residues. Germline CDR1 SGHTA, CDR2 FQGTGA. V gave up 2 bases and J gave up 6 bases, with 15 bases separating them. The CDR3 sequence: CASSLSNGRADTQYF. CDR3 sequence (DNA): TGTGCCAGCAGCTTATCTAACGGCAGGGCTGATACGCAGTATTTT.

V is TRBV5-1 and J is TRBJ2-5; D remains unclear. From germline, CDR1 is SGHRS and CDR2 YFSETQ. Trimming took off 0 bases at V and 5 bases at J, with 14 bases between the two ends. This CDR3 has 15 amino acids. CDR3 in amino acids: CASSLDAGPSETQYF. The CDR3 nucleotides read TGCGCCAGCAGCTTGGATGCAGGACCCAGCGAGACCCAGTACTTC.

This clonotype was detected many times. V usage is TRBV27 and J usage is TRBJ1-5, with 7 bases that match TRBD1. Germline values: CDR1 MNHEY, CDR2 SMNVEV (reference sequence). The CDR3 is 16 residues long. V lost 2 bases, J lost 1 base, and 5 bases stayed unmatched. The CDR3 DNA reads as TGTGCCAGCAGTTTAGTTGGGACAGCCAGCAATCAGCCCCAGCATTTT. It specifies CASSLVGTASNQPQHF.

The J gene is TRBJ1-2, the V gene TRBV7-9; TRBD1 aligns across 7 bases. J was trimmed by 6 bases and V by 2 bases; bases with no gene match: 9. Per the germline V gene, CDR1 is SEHNR and CDR2 is FQNEAQ (reference sequence). The CDR3 is made up of 15 amino acids. CDR3 nucleotide sequence: TGTGCCAGCAGCTTACCCGGACAGGCCTGGAATGGCTACACCTTC. This codes for CASSLPGQAWNGYTF.

Many counts were recorded for this clonotype. The chain uses TRBV12-3 or TRBV12-4 and TRBJ2-5; no clear D. This CDR3 has 14 residues. Trimming shortened V by 2 bases and J by 2 bases, and 9 bases separated the two germline ends. The CDR3 region is CASSLNWIQETQYF. CDR3 in DNA: TGTGCCAGCAGTTTAAACTGGATACAAGAGACCCAGTACTTC.

This clonotype was counted ten times or more. The rearrangement joins TRBV6-1 to TRBJ2-1; D unresolved. CDR1 and CDR2 from the germline V gene are MNHNS and SASEGT. This CDR3 is built from 13 residues. V was trimmed by 7 bases and J by 0 bases, leaving 7 bases between them. CDR3 coding DNA: TGTGCCAGCAATAGGATCTCCTACAATGAGCAGTTCTTC. Translation gives CASNRISYNEQFF.

The chain links TRBV4-2 to TRBJ1-3, with D perhaps matching TRBD1 (6 bases). V shed 1 base and J shed 0 bases, with 10 bases lying between them. Germline CDR1 LGHNA, CDR2 YNFKEQ. CDR3 size: 16 residues. In DNA, the CDR3 is TGTGCCAGCAGCCAAGGAGAGGGGGGCTCTGGAAACACCATATATTTT. Amino acids: CASSQGEGGSGNTIYF.

This chain links TRBV21-1 with TRBJ1-1; TRBD1, the table's D call, lacks a check against the DNA. TRBV21-1 constitutes a pseudogene. The CDR3 is 16 amino acids. CDR3: CASSKVWGQLRYEAFF. The CDR3, as DNA: TGTGCCAGCAGCAAAGTATGGGGACAGCTACGATATGAAGCTTTCTTT.

The chain uses TRBV12-3 or TRBV12-4 and TRBJ1-4; 8 nucleotides match TRBD1. Trimming cost V 3 bases and J 5 bases; bases outside gene matches: 2. The CDR3 totals 14 residues. CDR3 coding DNA: TGTGCCAGCAGTTTGGGACAGGAGAATGAAAAACTGTTTTTT. Residues: CASSLGQENEKLFF.

V and J are TRBV29-1 and TRBJ2-1; D gene ambiguous. V lost 2 bases and J lost 4, with 6 bases in between. This CDR3 contains 12 residues. Germline values: CDR1 SQVTM, CDR2 ANQGSEA. The CDR3 sequence is CSVETDYNEQFF. The DNA of the CDR3 is TGCAGCGTTGAAACAGATTACAATGAGCAGTTCTTC.

In this sample, this clonotype turned up many times. The V and J genes are TRBV7-3 and TRBJ2-2; TRBD1 matches at 8 bases. CDR1 and CDR2 from the germline V gene are SGHTA and FQGTGA. Trimming removed 5 bases from V and 5 bases from J; junction bases left unmatched: 4. The CDR3 spans 14 residues. The CDR3: CASSLGQGTGELFF. CDR3 sequence (DNA): TGTGCCAGCAGCCTCGGACAGGGTACCGGGGAGCTGTTTTTT.

This clonotype was seen a few times. The V call is TRBV5-1, the J call TRBJ2-3; 12 bases are shared with TRBD2. Germline V gene sequence: CDR1 SGHRS, CDR2 YFSETQ. Losses at the gene ends were 0 bases for V and 0 bases for J; bases not matched to a gene: 5. This CDR3 has 18 amino acids. The CDR3 sequence: CASSLDGLAGTSTDTQYF. DNA for the CDR3: TGCGCCAGCAGCTTGGATGGACTAGCGGGGACTAGCACAGATACGCAGTATTTT.